Listed below are T cell receptor beta chains from one sample, sequenced in a study. TCRdb analysed the 5' RACE reads with MiXCR anew, one entry per CDR3 protein. Here the sample spans roughly 54,000 distinct CDR3 sequences, under 20% being singletons. What was sequenced was naive CD4+ T cells sorted from blood. The receptors come from a female donor with breast cancer. Each CDR3 is given with its conserved first and last residue. A D gene is named only where the DNA matches it firmly. Clone size is given for some rows only: seen once, a few or many times, or a class if the clone is expanded.

len	j_gene	d_gene	abundance	v_gene	CDR3nt	CDR3aa
9	TRBJ2-3	.	.	TRBV7-2	TGTGCCAGCAGCTTAGCGCAGTATTTT	CASSLAQYF
15	TRBJ2-1	.	.	TRBV20-1	TGCAGTGCTACTGAGCGGGTCCAAGTAATTGATGAGCAGTTCTTC	CSATERVQVIDEQFF
14	TRBJ2-5	.	once	TRBV6-2/TRBV6-3	TGTGCCAGCAGTTATTTGGAAACCTCGGAGACCCAGTGCTTC	CASSYLETSETQCF
20	TRBJ2-3	TRBD1	.	TRBV7-9	TGTGCCAACAGCAGTACAGGGGGCGTTGGGCGGGAGTGGCGCACAGATACGCAGTATTTT	CANSSTGGVGREWRTDTQYF
14	TRBJ1-1	.	.	TRBV5-1	TGCGCCAGCAGCTTTGCGACTATGAACTCTGAAGCTTTCTTT	CASSFATMNSEAFF
12	TRBJ1-1	.	many	TRBV20-1	TGCAGTGCTAGTCGGACAGATCGGCAGGCTTTCTTT	CSASRTDRQAFF
14	TRBJ2-2	TRBD1	medium-sized	TRBV29-1	TGCAGCGCCCAGGGACAGGGGAACACCGGGGAGCTGTTTTTT	CSAQGQGNTGELFF
15	TRBJ2-1	TRBD2	many	TRBV5-1	TGCGCCAGCATGGTACTAGCGGTCGGCGGCAATGAGCAGTTCTTC	CASMVLAVGGNEQFF
14	TRBJ2-4	.	.	TRBV4-1	TGCGCCAGCAGCCCCACCCCGGGAAAAAACATTCAGTACTTC	CASSPTPGKNIQYF
14	TRBJ2-5	TRBD1	many	TRBV5-1	TGCGCCAGCAGCTTGGCAGGGGGAGCAGAGACCCAGTACTTC	CASSLAGGAETQYF
16	TRBJ2-7	.	.	TRBV7-2	TGTGCCAGCAGCTTAGCCTCAGGCGTTACATCCTACGAGCAGTACTTC	CASSLASGVTSYEQYF
15	TRBJ2-1	.	many	TRBV4-1	TGCGCCAGCAGCCAATTCCCACTAGGTGCATATGAGCAGTTCTTC	CASSQFPLGAYEQFF
13	TRBJ1-5	.	.	TRBV7-8	TGTGCCAGCAGCTCGCGCCCTACCCAGCCCCAGCATTTT	CASSSRPTQPQHF
15	TRBJ2-1	.	.	TRBV20-1	TGCAGTGCTAGAGATGAGGGCGGGGGCCCCAATGAGCAGTTCTTC	CSARDEGGGPNEQFF
16	TRBJ1-1	TRBD1	.	TRBV2	TGTGCCAGCAGTTTTGGACAGGGGCCCCACAACACTGAAGCTTTCTTT	CASSFGQGPHNTEAFF
17	TRBJ2-1	.	few	TRBV5-1	TGCGCCAGCAGCTGGGCCCTGGGGAGAGTAGACGACAATGAGCAGTTCTTC	CASSWALGRVDDNEQFF
15	TRBJ2-1	.	few	TRBV5-1	TGCGCCAGCAGCTTCCAGGCTAGCTCCTACAATGAGCAGTTCTTC	CASSFQASSYNEQFF
16	TRBJ1-1	.	.	TRBV28	TGTGCCAGCAGTAGCCGACGAGGACAGCGGAACACTGAAGCTTTCTTT	CASSSRRGQRNTEAFF
14	TRBJ2-1	.	many	TRBV7-2	TGTGCCAGCAGCCCCGCTGTTCTCTCAGAGGGTCGTACATTC	CASSPAVLSEGRTF
16	TRBJ1-1	.	few	TRBV11-1	TGTGCCAGCAGCAGATGGGACCTTACGATGAACACTGAAGCTTTCTTT	CASSRWDLTMNTEAFF
15	TRBJ1-2	TRBD1	few	TRBV7-2	TGTGCCAGCAGCTCCGCCCAGGGGGCTGGCTATGGCTACACCTTC	CASSSAQGAGYGYTF
15	TRBJ2-5	.	.	TRBV2	TGTGCCAGCAGAGAACTGGCGGCAGGGCAAGAGACCCAGTACTTC	CASRELAAGQETQYF
14	TRBJ1-5	.	.	TRBV6-2/TRBV6-3	TGTGCCAGCAGTTACAGGGGAAGCAATCAGCCCCAGCAATTT	CASSYRGSNQPQQF
17	TRBJ2-5	TRBD1	.	TRBV6-2/TRBV6-3	TGTGCCAGCAGTTACTTCCAGGGGGTTAGTAGCCAAGAGACCCAGTACTTC	CASSYFQGVSSQETQYF
15	TRBJ1-3	.	.	TRBV7-9	TGTGCCAGCAGCAGTCGTTCCTCATCTGGAAACACCATATATTTT	CASSSRSSSGNTIYF
15	TRBJ2-7	TRBD1	few	TRBV4-1	TGCGCCAGTCGACCGGGACAGGGCCCCTCCTACGAGCAGTACTTC	CASRPGQGPSYEQYF
15	TRBJ2-1	.	many	TRBV7-3	TGTGCCAGCAGTTTTGAACAGGTGGGATACAATGAGCAGTTCTTC	CASSFEQVGYNEQFF
16	TRBJ2-1	TRBD1	few	TRBV6-1	TGTGCCAGCAGTCTTGACAGGGCGCACCTTGACAATGAGCAGTTCTTC	CASSLDRAHLDNEQFF
12	TRBJ1-2	.	many	TRBV12-3/TRBV12-4	TGTGCCAGCAGTTTCTCTTCCTATGGCTACACCTTC	CASSFSSYGYTF
15	TRBJ1-6	.	medium-sized	TRBV7-3	TGTGCCAGCAGCTTAAACAGCGTGGGCAATTCACCCCTCCACTTT	CASSLNSVGNSPLHF
12	TRBJ2-5	.	few	TRBV5-1	TGCGCCAGCAGCTTCAGGGAAGAGACCCAGTACTTC	CASSFREETQYF
11	TRBJ1-2	.	few	TRBV6-5	TGTGCCAGCTCGGGCTTTTTGGGCTACACCTTC	CASSGFLGYTF
14	TRBJ1-6	TRBD1	.	TRBV7-9	TGTGCCAGCAGCCCCGGGACAGGGGATTCACCCCTCCACTTT	CASSPGTGDSPLHF
15	TRBJ2-1	.	few	TRBV5-1	TGCGCCAGCAGCTTGGCTGGGAGCTCCTACAATGAGCAGTTCTTC	CASSLAGSSYNEQFF
15	TRBJ1-5	TRBD1	.	TRBV12-3/TRBV12-4	TGTGCCAGCAGCCTCGACAGGGGGGTCAATCAGCCCCAGCATTTT	CASSLDRGVNQPQHF
15	TRBJ2-3	TRBD1	many	TRBV7-6	TGTGCCAGCAGTTCCGGGACAGGGGGCTTTGGTACGCAGTATTTT	CASSSGTGGFGTQYF
15	TRBJ1-6	.	many	TRBV15	TGTGCCACCAGCAGAGAACAGAGTATTAATTCACCCCTCCACTTT	CATSREQSINSPLHF
15	TRBJ1-1	.	few	TRBV7-8	TGTGCCAGCAGCTTTCGACAGGCTCAGAACACTGAAGCTTTCTTT	CASSFRQAQNTEAFF
15	TRBJ2-5	.	few	TRBV5-1	TGCGCCAGCAGCCATCAACCAGGGGCCCAAGAGACCCAGTACTTC	CASSHQPGAQETQYF
18	TRBJ2-1	TRBD2	few	TRBV20-1	TGCAGTGCTAGAGATAGGGCTAGCGGGAGCTATCAATACAATGAGCAGTTCTTC	CSARDRASGSYQYNEQFF
16	TRBJ1-1	.	few	TRBV4-2	TGTGCCAGCAGCCAAGATTCGGGAATGCGGGCAGGGTCAGCTTTCTTT	CASSQDSGMRAGSAFF